This T cell receptor beta chain stems from a study of T cell responses to AZD1222 COVID-19 vaccine. Study results and limitations: Breadth and depth of Spike-specific TCRs rose after two AZD1222 doses. Clonal diversity may have been underestimated, and the donors were mostly white British, with more females than males. Just five or six AZD1222 recipients were seropositive at baseline.

Deletions cut 2 bases from V and 3 bases from J, with 8 bases between. This CDR3 has 13 amino acids. Germline lookup yields CDR1 SGHRS and CDR2 YFSETQ. Turning to this clone: Its cognate antigen is unknown.

Sequencing was performed with immunoSEQ multiplex PCR; in TCRdb, only in-frame clones are kept and a portion is missing. Counted here are fewer than 120,000 clones, about nine tenths occurring once; the ten biggest clones make up 2% to 2.5%. The TCR sequence derives from an adult who received the AZD1222 COVID-19 vaccine. The chain links TRBV5-1 to TRBJ1-1; no clear D gene. This specimen was peripheral blood, taken 28 days after the second AZD1222 dose. The chain's CDR3 is CASSFDADTEAFF. For the CDR3, the DNA is TGCGCCAGCAGCTTTGATGCGGACACTGAAGCTTTCTTT.